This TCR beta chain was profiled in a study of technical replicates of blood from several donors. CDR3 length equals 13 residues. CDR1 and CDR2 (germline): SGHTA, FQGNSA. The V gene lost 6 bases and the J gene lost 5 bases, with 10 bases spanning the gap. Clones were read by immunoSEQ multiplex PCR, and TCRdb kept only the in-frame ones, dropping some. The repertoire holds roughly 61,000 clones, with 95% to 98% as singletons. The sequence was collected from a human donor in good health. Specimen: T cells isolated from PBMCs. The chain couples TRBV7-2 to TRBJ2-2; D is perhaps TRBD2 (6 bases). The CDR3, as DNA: TGTGCCAGCAGGGCGGGATATACCGGGGAGCTGTTTTTT. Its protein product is CASRAGYTGELFF.